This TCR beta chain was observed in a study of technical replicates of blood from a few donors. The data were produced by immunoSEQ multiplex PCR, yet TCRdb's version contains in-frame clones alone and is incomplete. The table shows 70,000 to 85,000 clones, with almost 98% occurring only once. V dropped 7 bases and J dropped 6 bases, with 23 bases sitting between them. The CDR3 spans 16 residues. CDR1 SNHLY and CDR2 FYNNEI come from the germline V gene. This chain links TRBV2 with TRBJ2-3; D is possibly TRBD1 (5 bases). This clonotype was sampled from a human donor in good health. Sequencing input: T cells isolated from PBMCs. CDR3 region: CASTSSAQGVLDTQYF. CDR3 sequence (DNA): TGTGCCAGCACCTCTTCCGCGCAGGGTGTTTTGGATACGCAGTATTTT.